This T cell receptor beta chain emerged from a study of shared clonotypes between healthy human individuals (dated by TCRdb to about 2020). About the investigation overall: Three men and two women, aged 18 to 49 years, made up the cohort. Each donor's leukapheresis produced roughly between roughly 0.85 and 9.5 billion PBMCs. The study deeply sequenced blood TCR repertoires of five healthy adults to estimate repertoire size and the extent of clonotype sharing between individuals. Libraries were prepared and TCR repertoires were sequenced by different laboratories using diverse techniques, in order to increase sequencing depth and limit assay-specific biases. For each donor, three plates each were used for CD4 naive and CD4 memory, two plates were used for CD8 naive, and one plate was used for CD8 memory. Findings and caveats that apply to the study as a whole: Naive subsets generally had larger estimated clonotype richness than memory subsets. Higher generation probabilities were observed for clonotypes shared by all four sorted-subset donors than for non-shared clonotypes. Rarefaction of sorted-subset datasets indicated incomplete sequencing despite the large sequencing depth. Sampling was restricted to blood, and TCR repertoires in tissue are likely to differ from TCR repertoires in blood. The genetic and exposure-history diversity represented was limited by the small number of donors. Pairwise subsampling led to the expectation that sequencing depth would affect the degree of clonotype sharing among donors. Sharing across several donors was observed for about 5% of naive CD4, 3% to 3.5% of naive CD8, about 2.3% of memory CD4, and around 0.4% of memory CD8 clonotypes.

V lost 8 bases and J lost 6 bases, and the count of bases not matched to a germline gene is 5. Its CDR3 holds 13 amino acids, cysteine through phenylalanine. Just the 39-base CDR3 DNA is kept, in frame starting at base 1. The CDR1 and CDR2 encoded by the germline V gene are MNHNS and SASEGT. Concerning this clone itself: What antigen it recognizes has not been identified. It has no much larger one-base neighbor in the sample; base qualities were not kept.

The donors were healthy, HIV-negative adults with no recently reported acute infections or vaccinations. Every donor was a Caucasian adult living in Nashville, Tennessee, USA. CD4+ T cells were enriched by magnetic negative selection, after which naive cells were positively selected on CD45RA and the negative fraction was taken as the memory subset. After blood collection by leukapheresis, PBMCs were isolated using Ficoll-Histopaque density gradient centrifugation and then cryopreserved in the vapor phase of liquid nitrogen. Analytical flow cytometry was used to check the purity and quantity of each magnetically sorted T cell population. Genomic DNA was isolated from every sorted fraction and measured by UV absorbance on a Nanodrop 2000c. Using the deep immunoSEQ assay, TCR CDR3 regions were amplified from genomic DNA by multiplex PCR. Extracted genomic DNA from each cell subset was spread evenly across all wells of several immunoSEQ 96-well plates, with each plate serving as a replicate. For sorted subsets, about 200 ng genomic DNA, equal to 30,000 to 35,000 T cell genomes, was loaded into each replicate PCR. The purified libraries were quantified using a Qubit 3.0 fluorometer, sized with a Bioanalyzer 2100, and then quantified again using the KAPA Library Quantification kit. Each immunoSEQ 96-well plate was sequenced on its own single-read 150-cycle Illumina NextSeq 550 flow cell. The published analysis was carried out like this. Because only junctional sequences without quality scores were contained in the immunoSEQ output, filtering matching that applied to full-length reads could not be performed. To assign V/J genes and CDR3, sequences were annotated against IMGT germline references using PyIR, a Python wrapper for IgBLAST v1.9. Reads were filtered out if the reads had weak V/J assignments (E-value above 1e-6), no CDR3, stop codons, out-of-frame junctions, or ambiguous translated residues. A V3J clonotype was defined by an identical inferred V gene, J gene, and CDR3 amino acid sequence. Percentage overlap between repertoires was calculated by dividing the number of shared unique clonotypes by the size of the smaller repertoire. RTK rarefaction, the Chao1 estimator, and Recon v2.1 estimates of unobserved clonotypes were used to assess repertoire richness. For all TCRbeta clonotypes obtained by the gDNA method from a handful of donors, generation probabilities were computed with OLGA. The table comes from immuneACCESS by way of TCRdb, which keeps in-frame sequences with V and J called. Part of the clones is missing from these tables; in studies checked, under half for an unresolved V gene and the rest for unknown reasons. The V and J calls and clone size were taken over from that table, and D and trimming were inferred from the DNA. This sample has about 1.5 million clones in its table, and over 95% of those were observed once. In total, the top ten clones hold approximately 1.1% of the sample.

This clonotype was obtained from a man aged 25 to 40 in good health. The rearranged segments are TRBV6-1 and TRBJ2-3; TRBD1 matches 10 bases in the middle. The source material was naive CD4+ T cells sorted from blood. Interpreted using the paper, the cell subset or site label stands for: CD45RA+ positively selected. Read as DNA, the sequence is TGTGCCAGCCAGATGGACAGGGGGGATACGCAGTATTTT. This is translated as CASQMDRGDTQYF.